The sequence of this T cell receptor beta chain was determined in a study of graft-versus-host responses after intestinal transplantation. Turning to the study itself: Recipients were all induced with anti-thymocyte globulin, then given tacrolimus and steroids for roughly 3 years.

The assay was immunoSEQ multiplex PCR, and TCRdb's table has in-frame clones only and misses some. The sample lists 85,000 to 110,000 clones; roughly 93% were seen once. Trimming pared 5 bases from V and 0 bases from J, leaving 11 bases between. CDR3 length equals 15 residues. The germline gives CDR1 MNHEY, CDR2 SMNVEV (reference sequence). A word on this clone: Its antigen is not identified.

This TCR was sampled from a human donor who received an intestinal transplant. This sequence joins TRBV27 and TRBJ1-5; D is undetermined. Sequencing was performed on unstimulated CD8+ T cells sorted from spleen or lymph node cells, taken before intestinal transplant. Here the CDR3 DNA reads TGTGCCAGCAGTGCTACCGACGCTAGCAATCAGCCCCAGCATTTT. This sequence encodes CASSATDASNQPQHF.